Listed below are T cell receptor beta chains from one sample, sequenced in a study of T-cell reconstitution after alpha-beta-depleted transplantation in children. TCRdb called the PCR reads again in MiXCR, with one record for every CDR3 protein. Of fewer than 1 million distinct CDR3 sequences in the sample, about 15% were seen once. The sequencing here drew on PBMCs, mostly from graft donor cells, taken 360 days after TCRalphabeta/CD19-depleted stem cell transplant. Every receptor here comes from a male patient younger than 18 who had a stem cell transplant for acute lymphoblastic leukemia, so the T cells may come from the graft donor. CDR3s include the opening cysteine and the closing phenylalanine or tryptophan. D genes are given only for firm matches. Size values are once, few and many counts, or a class for expanded clones, and some rows have none.

D	V	size	J	CDR3	DNA
.	TRBV6-2/TRBV6-3	once	TRBJ2-1	CASSHADRRYNEQFF	TGTGCCAGCAGTCACGCGGACCGTAGGTACAATGAGCAGTTCTTC
.	TRBV20-1	.	TRBJ1-4	CSAREGLNNEKLFF	TGCAGTGCTAGAGAGGGACTGAATAATGAAAAACTGTTTTTT
.	TRBV12-3/TRBV12-4	.	TRBJ1-1	CASSLATGSTEAFF	TGTGCCAGCAGTTTAGCTACAGGGAGCACTGAAGCTTTCTTT
TRBD2	TRBV9	few	TRBJ2-7	CASSVVATSGRSEQYF	TGTGCCAGCAGCGTAGTTGCAACTAGCGGGAGAAGCGAGCAGTACTTC
.	TRBV12-5	.	TRBJ1-1	CASGSTGENTEAFF	TGTGCTAGTGGTTCGACAGGTGAGAACACTGAAGCTTTCTTT
.	TRBV5-5	few	TRBJ2-3	CASSLGQDTQYF	TGTGCCAGCAGCTTGGGGCAAGATACGCAGTATTTT
TRBD2	TRBV14	.	TRBJ2-5	CASSHASGRVGETQYF	TGTGCCAGCAGCCACGCTAGCGGGAGAGTGGGGGAGACCCAGTACTTC
.	TRBV12-3/TRBV12-4	few	TRBJ2-3	CASKRRTPTDTQYF	TGTGCCAGCAAAAGACGTACGCCCACAGATACGCAGTATTTT
.	TRBV7-9	few	TRBJ1-1	CASSSTGIRNTEAFF	TGTGCCAGCAGCTCCACAGGGATTCGGAACACTGAAGCTTTCTTT
.	TRBV3-1	.	TRBJ2-7	CASSRRGRRLSYEQYF	TGTGCCTCCAGCCGAAGGGGTAGGCGGTTATCCTACGAGCAGTACTTC
.	TRBV5-1	.	TRBJ1-1	CASSQGIGTEAFF	TGCGCCAGCAGCCAGGGTATCGGCACTGAAGCTTTCTTT
TRBD1	TRBV12-3/TRBV12-4	many	TRBJ2-7	CASSSDRGLGYEQYF	TGTGCCAGCAGTTCCGACAGGGGGCTTGGCTACGAGCAGTACTTC
TRBD2	TRBV5-1	few	TRBJ2-1	CASSRTSGSPYNEQFF	TGCGCCAGCAGTCGGACTAGCGGGAGTCCCTACAATGAGCAGTTCTTC
.	TRBV5-1	.	TRBJ2-5	CASSLAGSGKETQYF	TGCGCCAGCAGCTTGGCAGGTAGCGGCAAAGAGACCCAGTACTTC
.	TRBV6-2/TRBV6-3	.	TRBJ2-1	CASRRERGWSYNEQFF	TGTGCCAGCAGGCGCGAACGGGGCTGGAGTTACAATGAGCAGTTCTTC
.	TRBV7-3	many	TRBJ2-2	CASSSLYITANTGELFF	TGTGCCAGCAGCTCCCTCTATATCACAGCGAACACCGGGGAGCTGTTTTTT
.	TRBV5-1	.	TRBJ2-6	CASSPRAFGANVLTF	TGCGCCAGCAGCCCGAGGGCGTTTGGGGCCAACGTCCTGACTTTC
.	TRBV5-1	.	TRBJ1-3	CASSLVPGTEGNTIYF	TGCGCCAGCAGCTTGGTACCGGGAACGGAAGGAAACACCATATATTTT
.	TRBV4-1	.	TRBJ2-5	CASSQLSLVRETQYF	TGCGCCAGCAGCCAACTGAGTCTAGTCAGGGAGACCCAGTACTTC
.	TRBV9	few	TRBJ1-4	CASSVREGTNEKLFF	TGTGCCAGCAGCGTACGCGAGGGGACTAATGAAAAACTGTTTTTT
.	TRBV4-1	many	TRBJ2-2	CASSQSNTGELFF	TGCGCCAGCAGCCAGAGTAACACCGGGGAGCTGTTTTTT
TRBD2	TRBV27	few	TRBJ2-7	CASSLRTSAYEQYF	TGTGCCAGCAGTTTAAGGACTAGCGCGTACGAGCAGTACTTC
TRBD2	TRBV20-1	.	TRBJ2-1	CSASYQDVAGVYNEQFF	TGCAGTGCTAGCTACCAAGACGTAGCGGGAGTATACAATGAGCAGTTCTTC
.	TRBV5-1	.	TRBJ1-3	CASSFLGESGNTIYF	TGCGCCAGCAGCTTTCTAGGGGAGTCTGGAAACACCATATATTTT
TRBD1	TRBV5-6	many	TRBJ2-1	CASSFLTGGQNMHNEQFF	TGTGCCAGCAGCTTCCTGACAGGGGGCCAGAATATGCACAATGAGCAGTTCTTC
.	TRBV2	few	TRBJ2-2	CASLGLRTNTGELFF	TGTGCCAGTCTTGGGTTGAGGACGAACACCGGGGAGCTGTTTTTT
TRBD2	TRBV24-1	few	TRBJ2-1	CATSDLGLANEQFF	TGTGCCACCAGTGATTTAGGACTAGCCAATGAGCAGTTCTTC
.	TRBV29-1	many	TRBJ2-3	CSVAPRLTDTQYF	TGCAGCGTAGCCCCACGCCTGACAGATACGCAGTATTTT
.	TRBV7-6	.	TRBJ2-2	CASSLDRAFDFNTGELFF	TGTGCCAGCAGCTTAGACCGGGCATTCGACTTCAACACCGGGGAGCTGTTTTTT
.	TRBV12-3/TRBV12-4	.	TRBJ2-3	CASMESGTDTQYF	TGTGCCAGCATGGAGTCTGGCACAGATACGCAGTATTTT
.	TRBV20-1	.	TRBJ1-1	CSARVGGNTEAFF	TGCAGTGCTAGAGTGGGCGGGAACACTGAAGCTTTCTTT
.	TRBV28	.	TRBJ1-2	CASSLWGRGGYTF	TGTGCCAGCAGTTTATGGGGCAGGGGTGGCTACACCTTC
TRBD2	TRBV7-2	.	TRBJ2-7	CASSPRAGTRLYEQYF	TGTGCCAGCAGCCCTCGGGCCGGGACTAGGCTCTACGAGCAGTACTTC
TRBD1	TRBV10-3	many	TRBJ2-1	CATFRDRGGQFF	TGTGCCACCTTCCGGGACAGAGGAGGGCAGTTCTTC
.	TRBV29-1	.	TRBJ2-1	CSVGGANEQFF	TGCAGCGTTGGTGGCGCTAATGAGCAGTTCTTC
.	TRBV12-3/TRBV12-4	.	TRBJ2-3	CASRAPGADTQYF	TGTGCCAGCAGGGCTCCCGGAGCAGATACGCAGTATTTT
.	TRBV5-1	.	TRBJ2-1	CASSFSGAGNEQFF	TGCGCCAGCAGCTTCAGCGGCGCGGGCAATGAGCAGTTCTTC
TRBD1	TRBV20-1	many	TRBJ2-7	CSASGRDRGSYEQYF	TGCAGTGCTAGTGGCCGGGACAGGGGATCCTACGAGCAGTACTTC
.	TRBV15	.	TRBJ2-3	CATSRDRAITDTQYF	TGTGCCACCAGCAGAGATAGGGCGATCACAGATACGCAGTATTTT
.	TRBV13	.	TRBJ1-1	CASSPEGWNTEAFF	TGTGCCAGCAGCCCCGAGGGATGGAACACTGAAGCTTTCTTT
TRBD2	TRBV10-3	.	TRBJ2-1	CAISESWDLAGAGEQFF	TGTGCCATCAGTGAGTCTTGGGATCTAGCGGGAGCGGGGGAGCAGTTCTTC
TRBD2	TRBV5-1	many	TRBJ2-3	CASSLTSGTDTQYF	TGTGCCAGCAGTCTTACTAGCGGCACAGATACGCAGTATTTT
.	TRBV5-1	many	TRBJ2-7	CASSSTRTYEQYF	TGCGCCAGCAGTTCTACACGGACCTACGAGCAGTACTTC
.	TRBV15	many	TRBJ2-2	CATSSLVPGELFF	TGTGCCACCAGCAGCCTGGTCCCCGGGGAGCTGTTTTTT